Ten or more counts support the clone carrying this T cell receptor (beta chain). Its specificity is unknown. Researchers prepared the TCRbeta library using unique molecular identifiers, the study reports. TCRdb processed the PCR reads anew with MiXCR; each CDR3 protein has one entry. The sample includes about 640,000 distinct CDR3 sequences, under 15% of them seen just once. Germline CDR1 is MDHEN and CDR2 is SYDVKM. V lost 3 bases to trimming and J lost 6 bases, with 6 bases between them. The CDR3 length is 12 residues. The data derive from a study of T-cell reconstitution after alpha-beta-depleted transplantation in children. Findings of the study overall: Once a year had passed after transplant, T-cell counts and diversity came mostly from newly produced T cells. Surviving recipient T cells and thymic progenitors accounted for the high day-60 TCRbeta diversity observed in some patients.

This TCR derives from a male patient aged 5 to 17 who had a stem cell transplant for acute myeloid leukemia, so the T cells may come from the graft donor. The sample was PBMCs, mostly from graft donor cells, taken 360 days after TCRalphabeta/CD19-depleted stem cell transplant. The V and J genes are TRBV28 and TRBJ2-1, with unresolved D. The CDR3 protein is CASSFRVNEQFF. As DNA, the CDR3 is TGTGCCAGCAGTTTTCGGGTCAATGAGCAGTTCTTC.